This paragraph covers one T cell receptor beta chain sequence. Antigen: not known. The data were obtained in a study of cytomegalovirus exposure and HLA in healthy donors. Study-wide findings and caveats: HLA-A and HLA-B allele assignments for most subjects were reportedly predicted accurately using TCR beta sequences.

Both 60 Vbeta primers and 13 Jbeta primers went into the PCR. Profiled with immunoSEQ multiplex PCR; TCRdb holds only in-frame clones, not every one. The sample includes approximately 140,000 clones, roughly 80% of them seen just once. This TCR was recovered from a girl aged 2-10 years in good health and CMV-seronegative. The specimen sequenced was PBMCs.

The CDR3 sequence: CSVVGGSGNTIYF. As DNA, the CDR3 is TGCAGCGTTGTTGGAGGGTCTGGAAACACCATATATTTT. J is TRBJ1-3 and V is TRBV29-1, with unresolved D. The CDR3 runs to 13 residues. Trimming shortened V by 4 bases and J by 1 base, and 8 bases separated the two germline ends. The germline V gene encodes CDR1 SQVTM and CDR2 ANQGSEA.